These T cell receptor beta chains were read from a single sample in a study of cytomegalovirus exposure and HLA in healthy donors. Assay used: immunoSEQ multiplex PCR; TCRdb lists only in-frame clones, some missing. This table holds about 150,000 clones, roughly four fifths found once. The sequencing input was PBMCs. The receptors come from a woman aged 40 to 50 in good health and CMV-seronegative. Each CDR3 is given with its conserved first and last residue. The order of the fields is CDR3 protein, CDR3 DNA, V gene, D gene, clone size, J gene. The D gene is left open where the match is weak. Clone size is stated in some rows and not others, as once, few, many or a class when expanded.

CDR3 protein: CASSLVPGGAYYGYTF
CDR3 DNA: TGCGCCAGCAGCTTGGTACCAGGGGGCGCGTACTATGGCTACACCTTC
V gene: TRBV5-1
D gene: TRBD1
clone size: few
J gene: TRBJ1-2

CDR3 protein: CASSTRQVLYGYTF
CDR3 DNA: TGTGCCAGCAGCACTCGACAGGTGCTATATGGCTACACCTTC
V gene: TRBV7-9
D gene: -
clone size: -
J gene: TRBJ1-2

CDR3 protein: CSVKTVGVSPLEAFF
CDR3 DNA: TGCAGCGTTAAGACAGTTGGGGTATCTCCTCTTGAAGCTTTCTTT
V gene: TRBV29-1
D gene: -
clone size: few
J gene: TRBJ1-1

CDR3 protein: CASSPWVRVSYEQYF
CDR3 DNA: TGTGCCAGCAGCCCCTGGGTCAGGGTTTCCTACGAGCAGTACTTC
V gene: TRBV7-8
D gene: -
clone size: few
J gene: TRBJ2-7

CDR3 protein: CASSSPRQGSEKLFF
CDR3 DNA: TGTGCCAGCAGCTCCCCCCGACAGGGGAGTGAAAAACTGTTTTTT
V gene: TRBV11-2
D gene: TRBD1
clone size: -
J gene: TRBJ1-4

CDR3 protein: CASSYSTGSGNTIYF
CDR3 DNA: TGTGCCAGCAGTTACTCGACAGGGTCTGGAAACACCATATATTTT
V gene: TRBV6-5
D gene: TRBD1
clone size: -
J gene: TRBJ1-3

CDR3 protein: CASSLSSSTGTPNYGYTF
CDR3 DNA: TGCGCCAGCAGCCTCAGCTCCTCTACCGGGACACCTAACTATGGCTACACCTTC
V gene: TRBV5-1
D gene: -
clone size: -
J gene: TRBJ1-2

CDR3 protein: CASSLGQGIYNEQFF
CDR3 DNA: TGTGCCAGCAGCTTGGGACAGGGGATTTACAATGAGCAGTTCTTC
V gene: TRBV7-8
D gene: TRBD1
clone size: -
J gene: TRBJ2-1

CDR3 protein: CASSFGVGNTEAFF
CDR3 DNA: TGTGCCAGCAGCTTCGGGGTCGGGAACACTGAAGCTTTCTTT
V gene: TRBV7-9
D gene: -
clone size: -
J gene: TRBJ1-1

CDR3 protein: CSSSRANYGYTF
CDR3 DNA: TGTTCCAGCAGCCGTGCTAACTATGGCTACACCTTC
V gene: TRBV7-9
D gene: -
clone size: -
J gene: TRBJ1-2

CDR3 protein: CASSYSSGGSGNTIYF
CDR3 DNA: TGTGCCAGCAGTTACTCGTCCGGGGGCTCTGGAAACACCATATATTTT
V gene: TRBV6-5
D gene: -
clone size: -
J gene: TRBJ1-3

CDR3 protein: CASTSRAGKGTGELFF
CDR3 DNA: TGTGCCAGCACCTCCCGCGCAGGGAAGGGCACCGGGGAGCTGTTTTTT
V gene: TRBV5-8
D gene: -
clone size: -
J gene: TRBJ2-2

CDR3 protein: CASSLEQISPLHF
CDR3 DNA: TGTGCCAGCAGCTTAGAACAGATTTCACCCCTCCACTTT
V gene: TRBV7-6
D gene: -
clone size: -
J gene: TRBJ1-6

CDR3 protein: CASSYGRVSYEQYF
CDR3 DNA: TGTGCCAGCAGTTACGGGCGGGTTTCCTACGAGCAGTACTTC
V gene: TRBV6-5
D gene: -
clone size: -
J gene: TRBJ2-7

CDR3 protein: CASGLGQSQYF
CDR3 DNA: TGTGCTAGTGGTTTGGGACAGTCGCAGTACTTC
V gene: TRBV12-5
D gene: -
clone size: -
J gene: TRBJ2-7

CDR3 protein: CASSLLGQKNIQYF
CDR3 DNA: TGTGCCAGCAGTTTACTGGGACAGAAAAACATTCAGTACTTC
V gene: TRBV27
D gene: TRBD1
clone size: -
J gene: TRBJ2-4

CDR3 protein: CASSLPGGDSPLHF
CDR3 DNA: TGTGCCAGCAGCTTACCGGGTGGAGATTCACCCCTCCACTTT
V gene: TRBV7-9
D gene: -
clone size: -
J gene: TRBJ1-6

CDR3 protein: CASSIIQRVMEGYTF
CDR3 DNA: TGCGCCAGCAGTATCATACAGAGGGTTATGGAAGGCTACACCTTC
V gene: TRBV23-1
D gene: -
clone size: -
J gene: TRBJ1-2

CDR3 protein: CASSSPRGAYNSPLHF
CDR3 DNA: TGTGCCAGTAGTTCCCCCCGGGGTGCCTATAATTCACCCCTCCACTTT
V gene: TRBV19
D gene: -
clone size: -
J gene: TRBJ1-6

CDR3 protein: CATRAGTNSPLHF
CDR3 DNA: TGTGCCACCAGGGCAGGGACAAATTCACCCCTCCACTTT
V gene: TRBV15
D gene: -
clone size: -
J gene: TRBJ1-6

CDR3 protein: CASSVVQGHTGELFF
CDR3 DNA: TGTGCCAGCAGCGTAGTGCAGGGCCACACCGGGGAGCTGTTTTTT
V gene: TRBV9
D gene: -
clone size: -
J gene: TRBJ2-2

CDR3 protein: CASRTSSYNEQFF
CDR3 DNA: TGTGCCAGCAGGACTAGCTCCTACAATGAGCAGTTCTTC
V gene: TRBV6-6
D gene: -
clone size: once
J gene: TRBJ2-1

CDR3 protein: CASSLGVTVEKLFF
CDR3 DNA: TGTGCCAGCAGCCTGGGGGTGACAGTTGAAAAACTGTTTTTT
V gene: TRBV5-6
D gene: -
clone size: few
J gene: TRBJ1-4

CDR3 protein: CASSAGGSTDTQYF
CDR3 DNA: TGTGCCAGCAGTGCAGGGGGGAGCACAGATACGCAGTATTTT
V gene: TRBV2
D gene: -
clone size: -
J gene: TRBJ2-3

CDR3 protein: CASGSLGATNEKLFF
CDR3 DNA: TGTGCCAGCGGGTCCCTAGGGGCAACTAATGAAAAACTGTTTTTT
V gene: TRBV6-5
D gene: -
clone size: few
J gene: TRBJ1-4

CDR3 protein: CASSDQQFAYEQYF
CDR3 DNA: TGCGCCAGCAGTGATCAACAGTTCGCCTACGAGCAGTACTTC
V gene: TRBV10-1
D gene: -
clone size: -
J gene: TRBJ2-7

CDR3 protein: CASSYSMGAKAFF
CDR3 DNA: TGTGCCAGCAGTTACTCCATGGGGGCGAAAGCTTTCTTT
V gene: TRBV6-5
D gene: -
clone size: -
J gene: TRBJ1-1

CDR3 protein: CASTGTAMNTEAFF
CDR3 DNA: TGTGCCAGTACAGGGACGGCCATGAACACTGAAGCTTTCTTT
V gene: TRBV6-1
D gene: -
clone size: -
J gene: TRBJ1-1

CDR3 protein: CASSFVSMNTEAFF
CDR3 DNA: TGTGCCAGCAGCTTCGTGAGCATGAACACTGAAGCTTTCTTT
V gene: TRBV11-2
D gene: -
clone size: -
J gene: TRBJ1-1